A selection of T cell receptor beta chains follows, all from one sample in a study of T cells in Graves' hyperthyroidism and ophthalmopathy. TCRdb re-called the multiplex PCR reads through MiXCR, storing one row per CDR3 protein. The sample holds approximately 530,000 distinct CDR3 sequences, 15% to 20% seen once. Material for sequencing was blood. Receptors originate from a man in his forties or fifties with Graves' ophthalmopathy. Both conserved end residues are part of each CDR3. D genes are given only for firm matches. Expanded clones are given a class, and other clones once, few, many or no size at all.

CDR3aa	CDR3nt	d_gene	v_gene	j_gene	abundance
CSATGTQLYNEQFF	TGCAGTGCTACCGGGACTCAACTCTACAATGAGCAGTTCTTC	.	TRBV20-1	TRBJ2-1	.
CASSSSENTEAFF	TGCGCCAGCAGCTCGTCAGAGAACACTGAAGCTTTCTTT	.	TRBV5-1	TRBJ1-1	.
CSARAFGVGVMNTEAFF	TGCAGTGCTAGAGCGTTCGGGGTAGGGGTTATGAACACTGAAGCTTTCTTT	.	TRBV20-1	TRBJ1-1	few
CATRPGQNYGYTF	TGTGCCACCCGACCGGGGCAGAACTATGGCTACACCTTC	.	TRBV28	TRBJ1-2	.
CASSRQGPHEQYF	TGTGCCAGCAGTAGACAGGGTCCCCACGAGCAGTACTTC	TRBD1	TRBV5-4	TRBJ2-7	.
CASGGLAGGLNEQFF	TGTGCCAGCGGTGGACTAGCGGGGGGATTGAATGAGCAGTTCTTC	TRBD2	TRBV6-1	TRBJ2-1	many
CASSPWVAGTHEQYF	TGTGCCAGCAGCCCCTGGGTAGCGGGGACACACGAGCAGTACTTC	TRBD2	TRBV7-9	TRBJ2-7	.
CASSQGVRGGQPQHF	TGTGCCAGCAGCCAAGGCGTCCGGGGAGGGCAGCCCCAGCATTTT	.	TRBV3-1	TRBJ1-5	many
CASSYSQAGRTYEQYF	TGTGCCAGCAGTTACTCCCAGGCGGGGAGAACCTACGAGCAGTACTTC	.	TRBV6-6	TRBJ2-7	many
CSVVVLVLAGNYEQYF	TGCAGCGTTGTCGTGTTGGTGCTAGCGGGAAACTACGAGCAGTACTTC	TRBD2	TRBV29-1	TRBJ2-7	few
CSAREDLYYEQYF	TGCAGTGCTAGAGAAGACTTATACTACGAGCAGTACTTC	.	TRBV20-1	TRBJ2-7	.
CASRAGGNEKLFF	TGTGCCAGCCGGGCAGGGGGGAATGAAAAACTGTTTTTT	TRBD1	TRBV3-1	TRBJ1-4	few
CASSIGGVIYGYTF	TGTGCCTCATCTATCGGGGGGGTCATCTATGGCTACACCTTC	.	TRBV19	TRBJ1-2	once
CASSPHIAGEYNEQFF	TGTGCCAGCAGCCCCCACATAGCGGGTGAATACAATGAGCAGTTCTTC	TRBD2	TRBV3-1	TRBJ2-1	many
CATGTSGANTGELFF	TGTGCCACCGGGACTAGCGGGGCGAACACCGGGGAGCTGTTTTTT	TRBD2	TRBV12-3/TRBV12-4	TRBJ2-2	few
CSAPGTSGGSSYNEQFF	TGCAGTGCCCCCGGGACTAGCGGGGGTAGCTCCTACAATGAGCAGTTCTTC	TRBD2	TRBV20-1	TRBJ2-1	.
CASRLRVADTQYF	TGTGCCAGCAGATTAAGGGTCGCAGATACGCAGTATTTT	.	TRBV27	TRBJ2-3	few
CSAREGRGAGGYTF	TGCAGTGCTAGAGAAGGGCGGGGGGCTGGCGGCTACACCTTC	.	TRBV20-1	TRBJ1-2	.
CSAREGWSLVGNTDTQYF	TGCAGTGCTAGAGAGGGGTGGAGCCTGGTGGGGAACACAGATACGCAGTATTTT	.	TRBV20-1	TRBJ2-3	many
CASSFGLAGAPGDEQYF	TGTGCCAGCAGCTTCGGACTAGCGGGGGCCCCGGGGGACGAGCAGTACTTC	TRBD2	TRBV7-2	TRBJ2-7	few
CASRLTSGRQETQYF	TGTGCCAGCAGGTTGACTAGCGGGAGACAAGAGACCCAGTACTTC	TRBD2	TRBV3-1	TRBJ2-5	many
CASKEVTTLYEQYF	TGTGCCAGCAAAGAGGTGACTACTCTCTACGAGCAGTACTTC	.	TRBV28	TRBJ2-7	few
CASGSGTLSTGANVLTF	TGTGCTAGTGGTTCAGGGACCCTCAGTACTGGGGCCAACGTCCTGACTTTC	.	TRBV12-5	TRBJ2-6	.
CASSSLGGTYNEQFF	TGCGCCAGCAGTTCCCTGGGGGGGACCTACAATGAGCAGTTCTTC	TRBD2	TRBV10-2	TRBJ2-1	.
CASSVNQRGPTDTQYF	TGTGCCAGTTCCGTGAACCAGCGGGGGCCTACAGATACGCAGTATTTT	TRBD2	TRBV6-1	TRBJ2-3	few
CSARFTGELFF	TGCAGTGCGCGATTCACCGGGGAGCTGTTTTTT	.	TRBV20-1	TRBJ2-2	.
CSAFPGTGYTGELFF	TGCAGTGCTTTTCCCGGGACAGGGTACACCGGGGAGCTGTTTTTT	TRBD1	TRBV20-1	TRBJ2-2	few
CSAPPNGQPQHF	TGCAGTGCTCCCCCCAATGGTCAGCCCCAGCATTTT	.	TRBV20-1	TRBJ1-5	few
CASSYRGLAGSANTGELFF	TGTGCCAGCAGCTACAGGGGGCTAGCGGGGAGCGCGAACACCGGGGAGCTGTTTTTT	.	TRBV7-9	TRBJ2-2	few
CASTSGGQGSNEQFF	TGTGCCAGCACTAGTGGGGGACAGGGTTCGAATGAGCAGTTCTTC	TRBD1	TRBV7-9	TRBJ2-1	few
CSPPTDTNTEAFF	TGCAGTCCCCCGACGGACACGAACACTGAAGCTTTCTTT	.	TRBV20-1	TRBJ1-1	many
CASSYITRNTGELFF	TGTGCCAGCAGTTATATTACCCGCAACACCGGGGAGCTGTTTTTT	.	TRBV6-1	TRBJ2-2	few
CASSLQAGLPGGELFF	TGTGCCAGCAGCTTGCAGGCGGGACTTCCCGGCGGGGAGCTGTTTTTT	.	TRBV5-5	TRBJ2-2	.
CASTSRGSYTGELFF	TGTGCCAGCACCTCACGAGGGTCCTACACCGGGGAGCTGTTTTTT	.	TRBV7-8	TRBJ2-2	few
CASSPPGEVAKTQYF	TGTGCCAGCTCACCACCGGGGGAAGTGGCAAAGACCCAGTACTTC	.	TRBV18	TRBJ2-5	few
CAGSAQMQYF	TGTGCCGGCAGTGCCCAGATGCAGTATTTT	.	TRBV2	TRBJ2-3	few
CATFQPPNTIYF	TGTGCCACCTTCCAACCACCGAACACCATATATTTT	.	TRBV6-1	TRBJ1-3	many
CASRSGSGNSYEQYF	TGTGCCAGCAGATCGGGTAGCGGGAATTCCTACGAGCAGTACTTC	TRBD2	TRBV28	TRBJ2-7	many
CSPRVLNTEAFF	TGCAGTCCAAGGGTCCTGAACACTGAAGCTTTCTTT	.	TRBV20-1	TRBJ1-1	.
CASSPGMKNTGELFF	TGTGCCAGCAGCCCCGGAATGAAGAACACCGGGGAGCTGTTTTTT	.	TRBV7-3	TRBJ2-2	few
CASSRVRGVYEQYF	TGTGCCAGCAGCCGGGTGAGGGGGGTCTACGAGCAGTACTTC	.	TRBV28	TRBJ2-7	many
CASSSRLANEQFF	TGTGCCAGCAGTTCCCGACTAGCGAATGAGCAGTTCTTC	TRBD2	TRBV28	TRBJ2-1	many
CASSQDLGTAYEQYF	TGTGCCAGCAGCCAAGATCTGGGGACCGCCTACGAGCAGTACTTC	.	TRBV6-1	TRBJ2-7	.
CSVPGRSENEQFF	TGCAGCGTCCCGGGACGGTCCGAAAATGAGCAGTTCTTC	.	TRBV29-1	TRBJ2-1	.
CASSLAGGLPSDTQYF	TGCGCCAGCAGCTTAGCGGGGGGGCTTCCCTCAGATACGCAGTATTTT	TRBD2	TRBV5-1	TRBJ2-3	.
CASSEVPLGVSGELFF	TGTGCCAGCAGTGAAGTGCCCCTCGGGGTTTCCGGGGAGCTGTTTTTT	.	TRBV6-1	TRBJ2-2	.
CASSLGDVYEQYF	TGCGCCAGCAGCTTGGGGGATGTTTACGAGCAGTACTTC	.	TRBV5-1	TRBJ2-7	.
CASTRRTAYNEQFF	TGCGCCAGCACCAGACGGACAGCCTACAATGAGCAGTTCTTC	.	TRBV5-1	TRBJ2-1	many